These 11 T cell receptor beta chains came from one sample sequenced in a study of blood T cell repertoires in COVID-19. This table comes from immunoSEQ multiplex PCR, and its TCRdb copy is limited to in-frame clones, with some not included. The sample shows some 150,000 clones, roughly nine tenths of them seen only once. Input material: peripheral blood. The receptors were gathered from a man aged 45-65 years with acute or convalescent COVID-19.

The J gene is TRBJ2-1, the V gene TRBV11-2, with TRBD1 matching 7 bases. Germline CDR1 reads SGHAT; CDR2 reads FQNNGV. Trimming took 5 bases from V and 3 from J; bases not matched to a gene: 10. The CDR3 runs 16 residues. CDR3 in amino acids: CASSTHMGQHYNEQFF. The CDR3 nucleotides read TGTGCCAGCAGCACCCACATGGGACAGCACTACAATGAGCAGTTCTTC.

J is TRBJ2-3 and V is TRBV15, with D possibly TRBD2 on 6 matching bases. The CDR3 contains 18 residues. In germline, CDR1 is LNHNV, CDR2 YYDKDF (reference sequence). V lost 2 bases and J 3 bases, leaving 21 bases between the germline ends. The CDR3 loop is CATSRPPVFRGWTDTQYF. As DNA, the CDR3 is TGTGCCACCAGCAGACCCCCCGTTTTCCGGGGGTGGACAGATACGCAGTATTTT.

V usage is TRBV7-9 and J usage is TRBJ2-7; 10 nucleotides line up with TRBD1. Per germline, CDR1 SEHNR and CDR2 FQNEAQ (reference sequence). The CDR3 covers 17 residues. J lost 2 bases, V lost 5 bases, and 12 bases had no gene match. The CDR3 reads CASSPIGGDRGTYEQYV. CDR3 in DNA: TGTGCCAGCAGCCCGATAGGGGGGGACAGGGGAACCTACGAGCAGTACGTC.

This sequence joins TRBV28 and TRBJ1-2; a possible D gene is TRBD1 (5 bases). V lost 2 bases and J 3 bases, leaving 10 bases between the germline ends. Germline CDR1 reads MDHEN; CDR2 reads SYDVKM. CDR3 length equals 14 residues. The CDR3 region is CASSLPGKDYGYTF. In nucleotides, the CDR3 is TGTGCCAGCAGTTTACCAGGGAAGGACTATGGCTACACCTTC.

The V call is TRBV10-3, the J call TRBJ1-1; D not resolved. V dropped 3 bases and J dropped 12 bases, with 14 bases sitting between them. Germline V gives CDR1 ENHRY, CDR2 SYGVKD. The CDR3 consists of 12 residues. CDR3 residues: CAISEGWEMTFF. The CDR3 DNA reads TGTGCCATCAGTGAAGGGTGGGAGATGACTTTCTTT.

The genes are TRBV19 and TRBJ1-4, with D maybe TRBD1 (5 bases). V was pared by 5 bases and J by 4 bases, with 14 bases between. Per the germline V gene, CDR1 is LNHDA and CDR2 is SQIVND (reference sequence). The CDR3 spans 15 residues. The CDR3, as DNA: TGTGCCAGTAGTGTACGGCGACAGATTAATGAAAAACTGTTTTTT. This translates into CASSVRRQINEKLFF.

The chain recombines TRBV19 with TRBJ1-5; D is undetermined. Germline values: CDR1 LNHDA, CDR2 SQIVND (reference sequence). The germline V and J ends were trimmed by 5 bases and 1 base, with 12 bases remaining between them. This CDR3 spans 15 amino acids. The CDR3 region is CASSDSLTSNQPQHF. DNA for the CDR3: TGTGCCAGTAGTGATTCCCTCACAAGCAATCAGCCCCAGCATTTT.

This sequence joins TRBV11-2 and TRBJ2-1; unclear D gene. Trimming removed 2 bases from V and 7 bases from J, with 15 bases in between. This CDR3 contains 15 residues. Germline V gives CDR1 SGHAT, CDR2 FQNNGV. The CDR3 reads CASSLTFAVVNEQFF. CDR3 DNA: TGTGCCAGCAGCTTAACGTTTGCGGTGGTAAATGAGCAGTTCTTC. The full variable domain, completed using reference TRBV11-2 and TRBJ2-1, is EAGVAQSPRYKIIEKRQSVAFWCNPISGHATLYWYQQILGQGPKLLIQFQNNGVVDDSQLPKDRFSAERLKGVDSTLKIQPAKLEDSAVYLCASSLTFAVVNEQFFGPGTRLTVL.

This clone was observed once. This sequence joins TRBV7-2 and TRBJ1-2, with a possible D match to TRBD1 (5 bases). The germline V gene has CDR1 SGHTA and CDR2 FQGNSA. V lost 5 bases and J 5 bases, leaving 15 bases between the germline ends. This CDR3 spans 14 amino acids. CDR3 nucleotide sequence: TGTGCCAGCAGCAGAAATGCGGGGCTTTATGGCTACACCTTC. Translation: CASSRNAGLYGYTF.

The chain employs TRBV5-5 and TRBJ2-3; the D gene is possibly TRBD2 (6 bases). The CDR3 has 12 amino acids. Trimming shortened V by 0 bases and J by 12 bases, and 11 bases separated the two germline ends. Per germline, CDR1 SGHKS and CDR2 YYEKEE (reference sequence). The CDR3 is CASSLVPGVQYF. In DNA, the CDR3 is TGTGCCAGCAGCTTGGTCCCGGGAGTTCAGTATTTT.

The CDR3 DNA is TGCGCCAGCAGCCAAGTTTCGGGGAAAATGTACTTC. As protein: CASSQVSGKMYF. This chain links TRBV4-1 with TRBJ2-7, with D perhaps matching TRBD2 (5 bases). Deletions cut 1 base from V and 12 bases from J, with 13 bases between. The CDR3 has 12 residues. Germline V gene data show CDR1 as MGHRA and CDR2 as YSYEKL.